One and the same sample provided the 9 T cell receptor beta chains below, sequenced in a study of PD-L1 blockade in urothelial cancer. Time point described: pretreatment peripheral blood. TCRdb's table, derived via immunoSEQ multiplex PCR, lists solely in-frame clones and lacks some. The table lists approximately 55,000 clones, just over 85% of them singletons, with around 22% in the top ten. This specimen was PBMCs, taken around atezolizumab (anti-PD-L1) treatment. The receptors originated from a man aged 60-69 years with urothelial cancer.

This chain joins TRBV2 and TRBJ2-1, with D possibly matching TRBD2 (6 bases). V was shortened by 0 bases and J by 7 bases, with 19 bases between the two germline ends. Germline V gene lookup returns CDR1 SNHLY and CDR2 FYNNEI. The CDR3 is made up of 17 amino acids. In DNA form, the CDR3 reads TGTGCCAGCAGTGAAGCCGTAGGAGGGACGAAGAGGAATGAGCAGTTCTTC. Protein sequence: CASSEAVGGTKRNEQFF. The whole variable domain, remainder taken from reference TRBV2 and TRBJ2-1, is EPEVTQTPSHQVTQMGQEVILRCVPISNHLYFYWYRQILGQKVEFLVSFYNNEISEKSEIFDDQFSVERPDGSNFTLKIRSTKLEDSAMYFCASSEAVGGTKRNEQFFGPGTRLTVL.

The chain recombines TRBV5-1 with TRBJ2-1; 7 bases map to TRBD2. After removal of 6 bases from V and 8 bases from J, the junction contained 8 bases not matched to a gene. The germline V gene has CDR1 SGHRS and CDR2 YFSETQ. The CDR3 sequence is 13 residues long. This CDR3 reads CASNSPGGYEQFF. CDR3 nucleotide sequence: TGCGCCAGCAATTCCCCCGGGGGGTATGAGCAGTTCTTC.

The chain has TRBV18 and TRBJ1-3; unclear D gene. The CDR3 totals 16 residues. Trimming removed 3 bases from V and 1 base from J, with 13 bases in between. Germline V gives CDR1 KGHSH, CDR2 LQKENI. In DNA, the CDR3 is TGTGCCAGCTCACCCCAGGTCCCCAGATCTGGAAACACCATATATTTT. Its translation: CASSPQVPRSGNTIYF.

This clone was counted once. The chain uses TRBV7-3 and TRBJ2-2, with 8 bases matching TRBD1. J gave up 6 bases and V 2 bases, and 5 bases lay outside the gene matches. The CDR3 sequence is 15 residues long. In germline, CDR1 is SGHTA, CDR2 FQGTGA. The CDR3 region is CASSLEGRGPGELFF. Here the CDR3 DNA reads TGTGCCAGCAGCTTAGAGGGCAGGGGGCCCGGGGAGCTGTTTTTT.

This chain connects TRBV5-1 to TRBJ2-6; perhaps TRBD1 as D (5 bases). V lost 0 bases, J lost 6 bases, and 10 bases lay in between. The V gene's germline CDR1 is SGHRS and CDR2 YFSETQ. The CDR3 covers 15 residues. CDR3 region: CASSLVRGSANVLTF. The CDR3 DNA reads as TGCGCCAGCAGCTTGGTTAGGGGCTCGGCCAACGTCCTGACTTTC.

The chain is built from TRBV10-2 and TRBJ1-5, with a tentative D call TRBD1 (6 bases). Germline values: CDR1 WSHSY, CDR2 SAAADI. Deletions cut 6 bases from V and 7 bases from J, with 16 bases between. This CDR3 spans 14 amino acids. CDR3 sequence reads: CASRPGGADQPQHF. The CDR3 bases are TGCGCCAGCAGACCCGGGGGGGCCGACCAGCCCCAGCATTTT.

The chain links TRBV7-2 to TRBJ2-7; 14 bases fit TRBD2. Trimming removed 5 bases from V and 5 bases from J; junction bases left unmatched: 2. Germline V CDR1 and CDR2: SGHTA, FQGNSA. This CDR3 is 14 amino acids long. Written as DNA, the CDR3 is TGTGCCAGCAGCGGGACTAGCGGGAGCCACGAGCAGTACTTC. This sequence encodes CASSGTSGSHEQYF.

The V gene is TRBV5-1, the J gene TRBJ2-1, with 7 bases lining up with TRBD1. Losses at the gene ends were 0 bases for V and 9 bases for J; bases not matched to a gene: 12. Germline-derived CDR1 and CDR2 are SGHRS and YFSETQ. The CDR3 spans 16 residues. CDR3 sequence (DNA): TGCGCCAGCAGCTTGGTACGACAGGGATTTGGGTTTGAGCAGTTCTTC. Its protein is CASSLVRQGFGFEQFF.

V usage is TRBV5-1 and J usage is TRBJ1-5, with D maybe TRBD1 (6 bases). The CDR3 covers 15 residues. V was cut by 4 bases and J by 1 base, with 12 bases left in between. The V gene's germline CDR1 is SGHRS and CDR2 YFSETQ. CDR3 nucleotides: TGCGCCAGCAGCCCTACAGGGTTAAGCAATCAGCCCCAGCATTTT. Translation: CASSPTGLSNQPQHF.